These 13 T cell receptor beta chains share one sample of origin, sequenced in a study of shared clonotypes between healthy human individuals. Generated by immunoSEQ multiplex PCR, the TCRdb table keeps only in-frame clones and is missing some. The top ten clones hold 0.11% of a sample with 600,000 or so clones, 85% to 95% of them seen once. Only CD45RO-negative cells positively selected for CCR7 counted as naive CD8 cells, so terminally differentiated effector memory CD45RA+ cells were excluded. The specimen was naive CD8+ T cells sorted from blood. These TCRs come from a woman in her 30s in good health.

The chain has TRBV18 and TRBJ1-2; D call uncertain. V dropped 3 bases and J dropped 3 bases, with 11 bases sitting between them. Germline CDR1 reads KGHSH; CDR2 reads LQKENI. The length of the CDR3 is 14 residues. The CDR3 region has the DNA TGTGCCAGCTCACCGAAGGTCCAGGACTATGGCTACACCTTC. Protein product: CASSPKVQDYGYTF.

This clone was observed once. The CDR3 nucleotides read TGTGCCAGCAGTTTAGGTCCTAGCGGGCTCATATACAATGAGCAGTTCTTC. Its protein is CASSLGPSGLIYNEQFF. V usage is TRBV27 and J usage is TRBJ2-1; 8 positions agree with TRBD2. Germline lookup yields CDR1 MNHEY and CDR2 SMNVEV (reference sequence). CDR3 length: 17 residues. Trimming at V came to 2 bases and at J to 4 bases, leaving 10 bases not matched to a gene.

The V and J genes are TRBV7-9 and TRBJ2-1; D is unresolved. CDR1 SEHNR and CDR2 FQNEAQ come from the germline V gene (reference sequence). The CDR3 spans 13 residues. V lost 3 bases, J lost 6 bases, and 9 bases lay in between. Here the CDR3 reads CASSFSLSNEQFF. Here the CDR3 DNA reads TGTGCCAGCAGCTTTTCCTTATCCAATGAGCAGTTCTTC.

This clone was seen once. The J gene is TRBJ2-3, the V gene TRBV27; 15 bases match TRBD2. CDR1 is MNHEY, CDR2 SMNVEV, per germline (reference sequence). The V segment lost 3 bases and the J segment 4 bases; nucleotides outside the gene matches: 8. The CDR3 spans 18 residues. DNA of the CDR3: TGTGCCAGCAGTTTCTTTGGACTAGCGGGAGGGCCCTCAGATACGCAGTATTTT. Encoded protein: CASSFFGLAGGPSDTQYF.

This clone came up a few times. The CDR3 spells CALTWQNTEAFF. The CDR3 nucleotides read TGTGCCCTGACATGGCAGAACACTGAAGCTTTCTTT. The rearrangement uses TRBV30 and TRBJ1-1; D uncertain. Looked up from germline, CDR1 is GTSNPN and CDR2 is SVGIG (reference sequence). Trimming left V 8 bases short and J 1 base short, with 11 bases between. There are 12 residues in the CDR3.

This chain joins TRBV6-5 and TRBJ2-7; 8 positions agree with TRBD1. Germline V gives CDR1 MNHEY, CDR2 SVGAGI. Trimming cost V 0 bases and J 3 bases; bases outside gene matches: 4. The CDR3 is made up of 15 amino acids. CDR3: CASSYSTGGNYEQYF. CDR3 bases: TGTGCCAGCAGTTACTCAACAGGGGGTAACTACGAGCAGTACTTC.

The chain has TRBV9 and TRBJ2-1; 9 bases align to TRBD1. The V segment lost 5 bases and the J segment 6 bases; nucleotides outside the gene matches: 9. Germline loops: CDR1 SGDLS, CDR2 YYNGEE. The CDR3 length is 15 residues. CDR3 sequence (DNA): TGTGCCAGCAGGGCGGGGACAGGGCTCATCAATGAGCAGTTCTTC. It yields the protein CASRAGTGLINEQFF.

V is TRBV28 and J is TRBJ1-1; D is unclear. The CDR3 length is 14 residues. V lost 3 bases and J lost 4, with 12 bases in between. Germline CDR1 MDHEN, CDR2 SYDVKM. The CDR3 DNA reads TGTGCCAGCAGTTTTTTAGCAGGATCCACTGAAGCTTTCTTT. It translates to CASSFLAGSTEAFF.

The V gene is TRBV5-4, the J gene TRBJ1-2, with TRBD1 as a possible D gene (6 bases). Germline CDR1 SGHNT, CDR2 YYREEE (reference sequence). This CDR3 has 15 amino acids. Trimming removed 4 bases from V and 0 bases from J, with 13 bases in between. The CDR3 region is CASSGGQNSNYGYTF. In nucleotides, the CDR3 is TGTGCCAGCAGCGGAGGACAGAATTCTAACTATGGCTACACCTTC.

The chain links TRBV30 to TRBJ2-1; D not resolved. CDR3 size: 11 residues. Germline V gene data show CDR1 as GTSNPN and CDR2 as SVGIG (reference sequence). Trimming pared 2 bases from V and 11 bases from J, leaving 10 bases between. The chain's CDR3 is CAWSPAGQQFF. As DNA, the CDR3 is TGTGCCTGGAGTCCCGCTGGGCAGCAGTTCTTC.

This sequence joins TRBV5-6 and TRBJ2-2; 10 bases are a match to TRBD2. The CDR3 extends over 16 amino acids. V trimming: 0 bases; J trimming: 10 bases; junction bases outside the gene matches: 9. Looked up from germline, CDR1 is SGHDT and CDR2 is YYEEEE. This chain's CDR3 is CASSLAASGSVVELFF. As DNA, the CDR3 is TGTGCCAGCAGCTTGGCGGCTAGCGGGAGTGTGGTGGAGCTGTTTTTT.

The chain employs TRBV15 and TRBJ2-1; perhaps D is TRBD1 or TRBD2 (5 bases each). Between the trimmed V and J ends, which lost 0 bases and 4 bases, there was a span of 10 bases. CDR1 and CDR2 from the germline V gene are LNHNV and YYDKDF (reference sequence). CDR3 size: 15 residues. CDR3 sequence: CATSREGTSYNEQFF. CDR3 nucleotide sequence: TGTGCCACCAGCAGAGAAGGGACCTCATACAATGAGCAGTTCTTC.

This chain links TRBV5-4 with TRBJ2-3; perhaps TRBD1 as D (7 bases). The CDR3 is 15 amino acids. V lost 3 bases and J 10 bases, leaving 21 bases between the germline ends. The germline V gene has CDR1 SGHNT and CDR2 YYREEE (reference sequence). In DNA form, the CDR3 reads TGTGCCAGCAGCTGGAGGGACAGCTCGGGCATTGCGCAGTATTTT. Its protein product is CASSWRDSSGIAQYF. Drawing the rest from reference TRBV5-4 and TRBJ2-3, the complete variable domain is ETGVTQSPTHLIKTRGQQVTLRCSSQSGHNTVSWYQQALGQGPQFIFQYYREEENGRGNFPPRFSGLQFPNYSSELNVNALELDDSALYLCASSWRDSSGIAQYFGPGTRLTVL.